The sequence of this TCR beta chain was determined in a study of blood T cell repertoires in COVID-19. About the study: Material from acute and convalescent COVID-19 was sourced from the United States, Italy and Spain. PBMCs, B-cell-depleted T cells, or T cells provided the cDNA or gDNA that made up the material.

Original analysis: Reference gene primers were amplified, and this amplification served to estimate nucleated cell counts. TCRdb's copy holds only in-frame clones and misses some; the assay was immunoSEQ multiplex PCR. V and J calls and clone size follow that table, whereas D and trimming were derived from the DNA. The table records 280,000 or so clones, 70% to 90% of them present only once. The receptor comes from a woman in her sixties or seventies with acute or convalescent COVID-19. The specimen was peripheral blood.

CDR3 amino acids: CSAGTAGNTIYF. CDR3 coding DNA: TGCAGCGCCGGGACAGCAGGAAACACCATATATTTT. This chain links TRBV29-1 with TRBJ1-3; 7 bases match TRBD1. Losses at the gene ends were 7 bases for V and 4 bases for J; bases not matched to a gene: 4. Germline lookup yields CDR1 SQVTM and CDR2 ANQGSEA. The CDR3 extends over 12 amino acids.